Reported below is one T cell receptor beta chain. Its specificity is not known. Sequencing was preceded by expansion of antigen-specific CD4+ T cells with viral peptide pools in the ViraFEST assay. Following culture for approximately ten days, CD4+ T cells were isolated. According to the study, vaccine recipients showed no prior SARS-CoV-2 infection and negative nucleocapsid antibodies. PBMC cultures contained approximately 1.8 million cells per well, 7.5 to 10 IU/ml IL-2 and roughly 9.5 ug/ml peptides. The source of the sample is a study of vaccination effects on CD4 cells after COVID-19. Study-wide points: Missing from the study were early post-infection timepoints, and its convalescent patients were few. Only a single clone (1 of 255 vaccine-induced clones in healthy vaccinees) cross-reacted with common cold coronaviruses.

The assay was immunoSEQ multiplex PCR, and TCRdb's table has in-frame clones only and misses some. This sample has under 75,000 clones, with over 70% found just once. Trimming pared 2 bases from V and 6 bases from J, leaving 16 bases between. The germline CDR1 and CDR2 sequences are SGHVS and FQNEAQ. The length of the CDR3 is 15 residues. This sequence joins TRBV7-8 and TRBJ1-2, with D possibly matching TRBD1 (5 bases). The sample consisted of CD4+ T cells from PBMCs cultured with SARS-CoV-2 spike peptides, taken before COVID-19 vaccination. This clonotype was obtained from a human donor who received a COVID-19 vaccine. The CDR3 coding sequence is TGTGCCAGCAGCTTACCCACCTTGGGGCTTCATGGCTACACCTTC. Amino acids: CASSLPTLGLHGYTF. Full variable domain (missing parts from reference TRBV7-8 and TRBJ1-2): GAGVSQSPRYKVAKRGQDVALRCDPISGHVSLFWYQQALGQGPEFLTYFQNEAQLDKSGLPSDRFFAERPEGSVSTLKIQRTQQEDSAVYLCASSLPTLGLHGYTFGSGTRLTVV.